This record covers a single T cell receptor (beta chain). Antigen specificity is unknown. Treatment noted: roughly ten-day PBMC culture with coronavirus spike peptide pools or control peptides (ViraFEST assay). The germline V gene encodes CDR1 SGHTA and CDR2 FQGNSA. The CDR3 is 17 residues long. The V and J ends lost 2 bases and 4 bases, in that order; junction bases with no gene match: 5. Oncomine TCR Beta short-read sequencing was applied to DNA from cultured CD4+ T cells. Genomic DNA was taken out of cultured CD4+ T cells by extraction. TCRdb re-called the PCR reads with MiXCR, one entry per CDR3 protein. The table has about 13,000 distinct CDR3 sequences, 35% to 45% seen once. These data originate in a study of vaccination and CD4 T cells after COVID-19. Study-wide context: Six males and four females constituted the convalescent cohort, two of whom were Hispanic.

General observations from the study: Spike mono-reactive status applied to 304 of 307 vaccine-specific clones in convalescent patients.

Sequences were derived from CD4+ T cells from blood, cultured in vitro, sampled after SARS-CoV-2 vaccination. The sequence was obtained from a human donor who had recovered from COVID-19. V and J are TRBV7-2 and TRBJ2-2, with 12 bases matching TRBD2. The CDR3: CASSLQLAGGVTGELFF. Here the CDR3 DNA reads TGTGCCAGCAGCTTACAACTAGCGGGAGGTGTCACCGGGGAGCTGTTTTTT.